Detailed here is one TCR beta chain. The CDR3 spans 16 residues. In germline, CDR1 is SGHDT, CDR2 YYEEEE. V gave up 6 bases and J gave up 5 bases; unmatched junction bases: 14. Sequenced by immunoSEQ multiplex PCR; TCRdb stores in-frame clones only, minus some. The sample comprises some 16,000 clones, less than 55% of which are singletons, and roughly 16% rests with the top ten. The source of the sample is a study of tumor-infiltrating lymphocytes in localized non-small cell lung cancer. The source of this sequence is a human donor with non-small cell lung cancer. This sequence joins TRBV5-6 and TRBJ2-5, with 9 bases aligning to TRBD2. The sample was lung tumor tissue. CDR3 residues: CASIPWVAGAGETQYF. CDR3 coding DNA: TGTGCCAGCATTCCTTGGGTAGCGGGGGCCGGGGAGACCCAGTACTTC.